The rows below give T cell receptor beta chains drawn from one sample of a study of blood T cell repertoires in COVID-19. Produced via immunoSEQ multiplex PCR; TCRdb's table is partial and in-frame only. This table has 100,000 or so clones, roughly 80% appearing once. The sample consisted of peripheral blood. These receptors originate from a man between 70 and 80 years old with active or convalescent COVID-19. Each CDR3 is given with its conserved first and last residue. The D gene is left open where the match is weak. The size of a clone is reported for some rows only, either as once, few or many, or as a class for expanded clones.

d_gene: TRBD2; abundance: NA; j_gene: TRBJ2-1; v_gene: TRBV5-5; CDR3aa: CASSFRASGGSPSSYNEQFF; CDR3nt: TGTGCCAGCAGCTTTAGGGCTAGCGGGGGGTCCCCAAGCTCCTACAATGAGCAGTTCTTC
d_gene: NA; abundance: NA; j_gene: TRBJ1-1; v_gene: TRBV3-1/TRBV3-2; CDR3aa: CASSQGGGRTYTEAFF; CDR3nt: TGTGCCAGCAGCCAAGGCGGAGGCAGGACCTACACTGAAGCTTTCTTT
d_gene: TRBD1; abundance: once; j_gene: TRBJ2-7; v_gene: TRBV6-6; CDR3aa: CASSKGQGSYEQYF; CDR3nt: TGTGCCAGCAGTAAGGGACAGGGATCCTACGAGCAGTACTTC
d_gene: NA; abundance: NA; j_gene: TRBJ1-2; v_gene: TRBV29-1; CDR3aa: CSVDLGLDLGYTF; CDR3nt: TGCAGCGTTGATCTGGGGCTCGACCTTGGCTACACCTTC
d_gene: TRBD2; abundance: NA; j_gene: TRBJ2-1; v_gene: TRBV28; CDR3aa: CASSPPLAGGINEQFF; CDR3nt: TGTGCCAGCAGTCCCCCACTAGCGGGAGGAATCAATGAGCAGTTCTTC
d_gene: NA; abundance: NA; j_gene: TRBJ1-2; v_gene: TRBV7-3; CDR3aa: CASISYGYTF; CDR3nt: TGTGCCAGCATTAGCTATGGCTACACCTTC
d_gene: TRBD1; abundance: NA; j_gene: TRBJ1-4; v_gene: TRBV5-6; CDR3aa: CASSWTGGPTNEKLFF; CDR3nt: TGTGCCAGCAGCTGGACAGGGGGCCCAACTAATGAAAAACTGTTTTTT
d_gene: NA; abundance: NA; j_gene: TRBJ1-1; v_gene: TRBV19; CDR3aa: CASSPQQGGNTEAFF; CDR3nt: TGTGCCAGTAGTCCGCAACAGGGCGGGAACACTGAAGCTTTCTTT
d_gene: NA; abundance: NA; j_gene: TRBJ2-5; v_gene: TRBV5-1; CDR3aa: CASSLGLQETQYF; CDR3nt: TGCGCCAGCAGCTTGGGTCTCCAAGAGACCCAGTACTTC
d_gene: NA; abundance: NA; j_gene: TRBJ1-2; v_gene: TRBV5-8; CDR3aa: CASSSGGTSNYGYTF; CDR3nt: TGTGCCAGCAGCTCGGGGGGGACTTCTAACTATGGCTACACCTTC
d_gene: NA; abundance: once; j_gene: TRBJ2-1; v_gene: TRBV5-5; CDR3aa: CASSLEGVSYNEQFF; CDR3nt: TGTGCCAGCAGCTTGGAAGGGGTTAGCTACAATGAGCAGTTCTTC
d_gene: NA; abundance: NA; j_gene: TRBJ1-1; v_gene: TRBV5-4; CDR3aa: CASSPTGGAGGTEAFF; CDR3nt: TGTGCCAGCAGCCCGACGGGGGGTGCCGGGGGCACTGAAGCTTTCTTT
d_gene: TRBD1; abundance: NA; j_gene: TRBJ1-6; v_gene: TRBV5-4; CDR3aa: CASSLGLGQGYSPLHF; CDR3nt: TGTGCCAGCAGCTTGGGACTGGGACAGGGTTATTCACCCCTCCACTTT
d_gene: TRBD2; abundance: NA; j_gene: TRBJ2-1; v_gene: TRBV5-6; CDR3aa: CASSLPTSGGAREQFF; CDR3nt: TGTGCCAGCAGCTTGCCGACTAGCGGGGGGGCTAGAGAGCAGTTCTTC
d_gene: TRBD1; abundance: NA; j_gene: TRBJ1-6; v_gene: TRBV6-4; CDR3aa: CASSASGTGIGHSPLHF; CDR3nt: TGTGCCAGCAGTGCCTCCGGGACAGGGATCGGGCATTCACCCCTCCACTTT
d_gene: NA; abundance: NA; j_gene: TRBJ2-1; v_gene: TRBV5-1; CDR3aa: CASSLEVGAGNEQFF; CDR3nt: TGCGCCAGCAGCTTGGAGGTGGGAGCGGGCAATGAGCAGTTCTTC
d_gene: TRBD1; abundance: NA; j_gene: TRBJ2-1; v_gene: TRBV2; CDR3aa: CASSDQGGTGGNEQFF; CDR3nt: TGTGCCAGCAGTGATCAAGGGGGGACAGGGGGAAATGAGCAGTTCTTC
d_gene: NA; abundance: NA; j_gene: TRBJ1-2; v_gene: TRBV30; CDR3aa: CAWNEGGNYGYTF; CDR3nt: TGTGCCTGGAATGAAGGCGGTAACTATGGCTACACCTTC
d_gene: TRBD2; abundance: NA; j_gene: TRBJ2-5; v_gene: TRBV27; CDR3aa: CASSQGTSGRPRTETQYF; CDR3nt: TGTGCCAGCAGTCAAGGGACTAGCGGGAGGCCACGGACGGAGACCCAGTACTTC
d_gene: TRBD1; abundance: NA; j_gene: TRBJ1-1; v_gene: TRBV7-9; CDR3aa: CASSSWDRKGTEAFF; CDR3nt: TGTGCCAGCAGCTCCTGGGACAGAAAAGGCACTGAAGCTTTCTTT
d_gene: TRBD2; abundance: NA; j_gene: TRBJ2-7; v_gene: TRBV7-9; CDR3aa: CASSSGLAGSDEQYF; CDR3nt: TGTGCCAGCAGCTCAGGACTAGCGGGGTCGGACGAGCAGTACTTC
d_gene: NA; abundance: NA; j_gene: TRBJ1-1; v_gene: TRBV14; CDR3aa: CASSQDRGTPMNTEAFF; CDR3nt: TGTGCCAGCAGCCAAGATCGGGGGACCCCCATGAACACTGAAGCTTTCTTT
d_gene: NA; abundance: NA; j_gene: TRBJ1-4; v_gene: TRBV28; CDR3aa: CASSRTSTNEKLFF; CDR3nt: TGTGCCAGCAGTCGGACATCAACTAATGAAAAACTGTTTTTT
d_gene: NA; abundance: once; j_gene: TRBJ2-1; v_gene: TRBV7-8; CDR3aa: CASSLDPTGWSFF; CDR3nt: TGTGCCAGCAGCTTAGATCCAACAGGTTGGTCGTTCTTC
d_gene: NA; abundance: NA; j_gene: TRBJ1-5; v_gene: TRBV24-1; CDR3aa: CATSDPGGGNQPQHF; CDR3nt: TGTGCCACCAGCGACCCTGGGGGGGGCAATCAGCCCCAGCATTTT
d_gene: TRBD2; abundance: NA; j_gene: TRBJ2-7; v_gene: TRBV28; CDR3aa: CASIGGGLAGGPDPYEQYF; CDR3nt: TGTGCCAGCATCGGGGGAGGACTAGCGGGAGGGCCCGACCCCTACGAGCAGTACTTC
d_gene: NA; abundance: NA; j_gene: TRBJ1-3; v_gene: TRBV10-3; CDR3aa: CATQGPRLGDTIYF; CDR3nt: TGTGCCACACAGGGTCCCCGTCTCGGAGACACCATATATTTT
d_gene: NA; abundance: NA; j_gene: TRBJ2-7; v_gene: TRBV30; CDR3aa: CAWSVYSSYEQYF; CDR3nt: TGTGCCTGGAGTGTCTACAGCTCCTACGAGCAGTACTTC
d_gene: NA; abundance: NA; j_gene: TRBJ2-6; v_gene: TRBV18; CDR3aa: CASSPRSGSGANVLTF; CDR3nt: TGTGCCAGCTCACCCCGGTCGGGGTCTGGGGCCAACGTCCTGACTTTC
d_gene: TRBD2; abundance: NA; j_gene: TRBJ2-5; v_gene: TRBV5-6; CDR3aa: CASSFLGLQETQYF; CDR3nt: TGTGCCAGCAGCTTTCTGGGACTACAAGAGACCCAGTACTTC